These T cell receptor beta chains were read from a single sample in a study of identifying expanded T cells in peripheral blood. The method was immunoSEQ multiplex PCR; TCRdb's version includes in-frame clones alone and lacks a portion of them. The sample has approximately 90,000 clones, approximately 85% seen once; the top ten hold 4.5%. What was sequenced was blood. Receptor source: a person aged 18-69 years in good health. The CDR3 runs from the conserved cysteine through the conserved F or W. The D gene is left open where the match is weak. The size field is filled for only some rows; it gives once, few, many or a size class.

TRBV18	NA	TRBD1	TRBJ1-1	TGTGCCAGCTCACCACCGGGACAGGGTCCTGGCACTGAAGCTTTCTTT	CASSPPGQGPGTEAFF
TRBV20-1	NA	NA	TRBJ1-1	TGCAGTGTCCCAGGGGAAACTGAAGCTTTCTTT	CSVPGETEAFF
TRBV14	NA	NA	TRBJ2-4	TGTGCCAGCAGCCCCACAGGGAGCGTGAACATTCAGTACTTC	CASSPTGSVNIQYF
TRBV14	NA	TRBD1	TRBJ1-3	TGTGCCAGCAGCCAAGCCCGTATCTGGAAGGGGGCGCGTTTCTCTGGAAACACCATATATTTT	CASSQARIWKGARFSGNTIYF
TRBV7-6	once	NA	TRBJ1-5	TGTGCCAGCAGCTTAACGTGGGGGGCTGATCAGCCCCAGCATTTT	CASSLTWGADQPQHF
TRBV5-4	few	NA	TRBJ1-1	TGTGCCAGCAGTTATCAGACTGAAGCTTTCTTT	CASSYQTEAFF
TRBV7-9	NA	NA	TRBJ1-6	TGTGCCAGCAGCTTACTAGCGTCTTCACCCCTCCACTTT	CASSLLASSPLHF
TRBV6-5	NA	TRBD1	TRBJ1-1	TGTGCCAGCAAGATTCAAGGGGGCGCGGGTACTGAAGCTTTCTTT	CASKIQGGAGTEAFF
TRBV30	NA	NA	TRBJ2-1	TGTGCCTGGAGTGGAACAGGATCATATGAGCAGTTCTTC	CAWSGTGSYEQFF
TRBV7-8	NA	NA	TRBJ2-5	TGTGCCAGCAGCTTAGCGCGGGGACCGTTTCCAGACCAGTACTTC	CASSLARGPFPDQYF
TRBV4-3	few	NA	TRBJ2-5	TGCGCCAGCAGCCAAGGTCAAGCGGACGAAACAGAGACCCAGTACTTC	CASSQGQADETETQYF